This T cell receptor beta chain was profiled in a study of T cell clonality in common variable immunodeficiency. In this sample, this clone turned up many times. The antigen remains unidentified. The read falls 3 residues short of the CDR3 end, and the missing part is taken from the germline J gene. Assay used: immunoSEQ multiplex PCR; TCRdb lists only in-frame clones, some missing. This sample shows approximately 50,000 clones and no singletons; around 0.84% rests with the ten largest. Findings and caveats of the study: Compared with controls, CVID subjects had fewer shared TCRbeta clones.

Germline V gives CDR1 MNHEY, CDR2 SVGEGT. The junction had 10 bases not matched to a gene; V was cut back by 10 bases and J by 5 bases. The CDR3 is made up of 13 amino acids. Sequencing was carried out using peripheral blood mononuclear cells. The chain links TRBV6-2 or TRBV6-3 to TRBJ2-5; TRBD2 matches at 7 bases. The TCR was taken from a person between 18 and 75 years old in good health. CDR3 DNA (partial): TGTGCCACCAGGGCGGGGGTAGGGGAGACC. As protein: CATRAGVGET. The entire CDR3 is CATRAGVGETQYF.